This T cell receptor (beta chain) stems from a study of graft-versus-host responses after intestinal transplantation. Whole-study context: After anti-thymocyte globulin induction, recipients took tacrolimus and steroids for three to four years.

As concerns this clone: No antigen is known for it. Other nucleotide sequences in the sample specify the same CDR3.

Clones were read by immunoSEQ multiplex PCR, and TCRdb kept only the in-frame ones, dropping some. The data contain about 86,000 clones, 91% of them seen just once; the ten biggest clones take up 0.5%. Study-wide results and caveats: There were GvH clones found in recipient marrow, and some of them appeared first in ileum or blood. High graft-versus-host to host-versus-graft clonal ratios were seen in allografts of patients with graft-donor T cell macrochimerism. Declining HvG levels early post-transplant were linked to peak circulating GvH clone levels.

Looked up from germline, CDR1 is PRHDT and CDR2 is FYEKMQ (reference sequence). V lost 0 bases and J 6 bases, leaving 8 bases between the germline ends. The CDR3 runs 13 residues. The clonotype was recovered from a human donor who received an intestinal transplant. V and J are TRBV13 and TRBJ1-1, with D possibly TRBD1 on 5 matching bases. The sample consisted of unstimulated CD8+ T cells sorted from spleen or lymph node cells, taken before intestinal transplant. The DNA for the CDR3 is TGTGCCAGCAGCTTAGGAACGGGGGCTGAAGCTTTCTTT. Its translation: CASSLGTGAEAFF.